The clone carrying this T cell receptor beta chain has a count of ten or more. Antigen specificity is unknown. The cDNA was synthesized by 5'RACE incorporating 10-nucleotide random UMIs. Every sequencing run generated in excess of 170 million TCR-beta sequences. These sequences covered 15-18 subjects. Each CDR3 protein gets one entry after TCRdb re-called the 5' RACE reads with MiXCR. The sample records about 80,000 distinct CDR3 sequences, 5.8% being singletons. These data come from a study of neurological immune-mediated disorders. Time point indicated: longitudinal time-point 2. Unsorted libraries used 2 million PBMCs kept at -80 degrees C. Germline CDR1 reads SGHNT; CDR2 reads YENEEA. The V end was cut by 4 bases, the J end by 1 base, with 10 bases between. The CDR3 runs 15 residues. Study results and caveats: Across subjects, no CDR3 amino acid sequence appeared in expanded clones of more than one subject, a finding that suggested private repertoires in all groups.

This chain uses TRBV11-3 with TRBJ2-2, with a tentative D call TRBD1 (5 bases). The sequence was obtained from a woman aged 60-75 years with multiple sclerosis. The sample comprised PBMCs. CDR3 bases: TGTGCCAGCAGCTCTTCGACAGTGAACACCGGGGAGCTGTTTTTT. Encoded protein: CASSSSTVNTGELFF. The full variable domain, with the rest looked up from reference TRBV11-3 and TRBJ2-2, is EAGVVQSPRYKIIEKKQPVAFWCNPISGHNTLYWYLQNLGQGPELLIRYENEEAVDDSQLPKDRFSAERLKGVDSTLKIQPAELGDSAVYLCASSSSTVNTGELFFGEGSRLTVL.